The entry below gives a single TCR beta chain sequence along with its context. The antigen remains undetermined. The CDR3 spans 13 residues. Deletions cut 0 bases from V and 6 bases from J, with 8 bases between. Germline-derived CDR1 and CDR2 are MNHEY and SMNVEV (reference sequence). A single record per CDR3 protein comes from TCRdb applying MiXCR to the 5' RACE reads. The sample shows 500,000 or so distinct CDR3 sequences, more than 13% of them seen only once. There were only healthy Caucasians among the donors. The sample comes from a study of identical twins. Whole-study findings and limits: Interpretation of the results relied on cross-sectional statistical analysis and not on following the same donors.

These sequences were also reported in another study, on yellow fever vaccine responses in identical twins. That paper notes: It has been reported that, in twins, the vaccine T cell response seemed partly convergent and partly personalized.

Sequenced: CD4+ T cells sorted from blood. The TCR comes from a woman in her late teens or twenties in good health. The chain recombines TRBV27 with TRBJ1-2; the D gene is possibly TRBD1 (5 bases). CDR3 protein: CASSLSAGNGYTF. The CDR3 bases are TGTGCCAGCAGTTTATCGGCAGGGAATGGCTACACCTTC.